The next 3 T cell receptor beta chains were all read from a single sample in a study of cytomegalovirus exposure and HLA in healthy donors. PCR involved 60 Vbeta and 13 Jbeta primers. Clones were sequenced by immunoSEQ multiplex PCR, and TCRdb holds only the in-frame ones, with some missing. The table has about 200,000 clones, roughly four fifths seen once. The sequenced sample was PBMCs. These receptors all stem from a young woman in good health and CMV-seronegative.

This chain joins TRBV6-5 and TRBJ1-2, with TRBD1 as a possible D gene (5 bases). V lost 6 bases and J 3 bases, leaving 11 bases between the germline ends. The CDR3 loop spans 13 amino acids. Germline-derived CDR1 and CDR2 are MNHEY and SVGAGI. The CDR3 protein is CASRGRGYYGYTF. Written as DNA, the CDR3 is TGTGCCAGCAGGGGCCGGGGGTACTATGGCTACACCTTC.

The CDR3 DNA sequence: TGTGCCAGTAGTATAGCGGGGACTAGCGCTTATGGCCACAATGAGCAGTTCTTC. This encodes CASSIAGTSAYGHNEQFF. The gene calls are TRBV19 and TRBJ2-1, with 10 bases that match TRBD2. The J segment lost 5 bases and the V segment lost 1 base, leaving 11 bases of the junction unmatched. Germline-derived CDR1 and CDR2 are LNHDA and SQIVND (reference sequence). The CDR3 extends over 18 amino acids.

CDR3 loop: CAWSSVGGVGGYTF. CDR3 bases: TGTGCCTGGAGTTCCGTCGGTGGAGTGGGTGGCTACACCTTC. This rearrangement joins TRBV30 to TRBJ1-2; D call uncertain. Germline assignment: CDR1 GTSNPN and CDR2 SVGIG (reference sequence). There are 14 residues in the CDR3. The V end was cut by 2 bases, the J end by 7 bases, with 17 bases between. Complete variable domain (other parts from reference TRBV30 and TRBJ1-2): SQTIHQWPATLVQPVGSPLSLECTVEGTSNPNLYWYRQAAGRGLQLLFYSVGIGQISSEVPQNLSASRPQDRQFILSSKKLLLSDSGFYLCAWSSVGGVGGYTFGSGTRLTVV.